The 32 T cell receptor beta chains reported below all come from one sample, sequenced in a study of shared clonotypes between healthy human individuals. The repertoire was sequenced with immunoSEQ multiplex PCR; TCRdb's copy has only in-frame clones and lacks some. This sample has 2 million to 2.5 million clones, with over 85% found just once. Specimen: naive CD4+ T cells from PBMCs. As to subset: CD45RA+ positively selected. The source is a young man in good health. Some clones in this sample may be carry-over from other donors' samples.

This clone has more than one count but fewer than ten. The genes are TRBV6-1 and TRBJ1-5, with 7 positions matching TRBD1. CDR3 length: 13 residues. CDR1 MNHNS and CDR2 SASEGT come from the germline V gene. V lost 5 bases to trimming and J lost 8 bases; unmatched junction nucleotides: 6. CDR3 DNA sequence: TGTGCCAGCAGTACCCAGGGGGATAAGCCCCAGCATTTT. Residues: CASSTQGDKPQHF.

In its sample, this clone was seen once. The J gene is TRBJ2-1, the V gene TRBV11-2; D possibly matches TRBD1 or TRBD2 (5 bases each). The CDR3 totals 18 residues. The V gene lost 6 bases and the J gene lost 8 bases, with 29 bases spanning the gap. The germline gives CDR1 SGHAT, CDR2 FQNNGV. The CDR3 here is CASSVRNLKLPLGDEQFF. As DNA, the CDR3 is TGTGCCAGCAGTGTCCGAAACCTTAAACTCCCGCTGGGGGATGAGCAGTTCTTC. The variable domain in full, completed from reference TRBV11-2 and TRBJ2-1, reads EAGVAQSPRYKIIEKRQSVAFWCNPISGHATLYWYQQILGQGPKLLIQFQNNGVVDDSQLPKDRFSAERLKGVDSTLKIQPAKLEDSAVYLCASSVRNLKLPLGDEQFFGPGTRLTVL.

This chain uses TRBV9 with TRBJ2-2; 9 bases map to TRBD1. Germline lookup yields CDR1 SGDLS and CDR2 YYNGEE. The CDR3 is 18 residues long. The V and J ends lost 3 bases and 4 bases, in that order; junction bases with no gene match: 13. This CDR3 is CASSATGTGTRGTGELFF. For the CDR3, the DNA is TGTGCCAGCAGCGCCACCGGGACAGGGACTCGGGGCACCGGGGAGCTGTTTTTT.

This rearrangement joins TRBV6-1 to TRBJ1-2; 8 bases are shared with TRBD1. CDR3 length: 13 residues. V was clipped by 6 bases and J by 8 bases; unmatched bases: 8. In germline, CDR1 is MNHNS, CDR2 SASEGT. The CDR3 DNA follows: TGTGCCAGCAGATTGCAGGGGGCGGGAGGCTACACCTTC. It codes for CASRLQGAGGYTF.

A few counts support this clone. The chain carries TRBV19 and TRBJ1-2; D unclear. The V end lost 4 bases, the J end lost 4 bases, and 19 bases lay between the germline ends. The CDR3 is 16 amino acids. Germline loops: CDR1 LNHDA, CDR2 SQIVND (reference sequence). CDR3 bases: TGTGCCAGTAGTACTAGGGCCGGACCTTCAGTCTATGGCTACACCTTC. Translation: CASSTRAGPSVYGYTF. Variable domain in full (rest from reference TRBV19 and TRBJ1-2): DGGITQSPKYLFRKEGQNVTLSCEQNLNHDAMYWYRQDPGQGLRLIYYSQIVNDFQKGDIAEGYSVSREKKESFPLTVTSAQKNPTAFYLCASSTRAGPSVYGYTFGSGTRLTVV.

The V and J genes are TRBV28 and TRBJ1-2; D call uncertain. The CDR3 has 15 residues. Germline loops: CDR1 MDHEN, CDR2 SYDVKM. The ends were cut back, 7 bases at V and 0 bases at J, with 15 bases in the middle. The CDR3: CASNPLEASNYGYTF. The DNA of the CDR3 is TGTGCCAGCAATCCCCTTGAGGCCTCTAACTATGGCTACACCTTC.

The CDR3 spells CASSEGLTENYGYTF. CDR3 in DNA: TGTGCCAGCAGTGAAGGTCTTACGGAAAACTATGGCTACACCTTC. V is TRBV6-1 and J is TRBJ1-2, with D unresolved. Trimming cost V 1 base and J 2 bases, with 11 bases left between them. The length of the CDR3 is 15 residues. Germline V CDR1 and CDR2: MNHNS, SASEGT.

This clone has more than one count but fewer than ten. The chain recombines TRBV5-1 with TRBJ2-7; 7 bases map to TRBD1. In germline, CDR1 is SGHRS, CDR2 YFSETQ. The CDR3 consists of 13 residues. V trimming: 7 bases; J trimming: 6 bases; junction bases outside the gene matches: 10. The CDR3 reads CASQEMGQSEQYF. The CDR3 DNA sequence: TGCGCCAGCCAGGAGATGGGACAGTCCGAGCAGTACTTC. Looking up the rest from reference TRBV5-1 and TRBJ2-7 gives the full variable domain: KAGVTQTPRYLIKTRGQQVTLSCSPISGHRSVSWYQQTPGQGLQFLFEYFSETQRNKGNFPGRFSGRQFSNSRSEMNVSTLELGDSALYLCASQEMGQSEQYFGPGTRLTVT.

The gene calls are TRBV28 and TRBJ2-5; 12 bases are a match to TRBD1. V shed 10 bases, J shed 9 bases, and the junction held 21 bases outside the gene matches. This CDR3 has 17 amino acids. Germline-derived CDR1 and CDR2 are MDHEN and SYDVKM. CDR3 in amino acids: CATRLLPGQGAFPSQYF. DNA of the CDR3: TGTGCCACCCGCTTATTACCGGGACAGGGGGCCTTCCCCTCCCAGTACTTC.

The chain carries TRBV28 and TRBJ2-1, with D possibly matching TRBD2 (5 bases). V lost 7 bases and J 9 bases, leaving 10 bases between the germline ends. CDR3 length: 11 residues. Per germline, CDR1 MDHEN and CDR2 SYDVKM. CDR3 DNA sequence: TGTGCCAGCACCAAGGCGGGTGAGCAGTTCTTC. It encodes CASTKAGEQFF.

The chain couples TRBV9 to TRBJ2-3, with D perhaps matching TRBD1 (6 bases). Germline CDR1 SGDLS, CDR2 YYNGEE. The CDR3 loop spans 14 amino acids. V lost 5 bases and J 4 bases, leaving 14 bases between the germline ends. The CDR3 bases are TGTGCCAGCAGTCAAACAGGGACATCAGATACGCAGTATTTT. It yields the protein CASSQTGTSDTQYF.

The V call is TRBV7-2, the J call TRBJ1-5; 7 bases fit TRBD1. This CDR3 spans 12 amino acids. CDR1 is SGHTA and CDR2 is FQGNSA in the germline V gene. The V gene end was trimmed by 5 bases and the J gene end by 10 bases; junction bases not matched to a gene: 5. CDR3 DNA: TGTGCCAGCAGCCTGCGGACAGGACCCCAGCATTTT. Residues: CASSLRTGPQHF.

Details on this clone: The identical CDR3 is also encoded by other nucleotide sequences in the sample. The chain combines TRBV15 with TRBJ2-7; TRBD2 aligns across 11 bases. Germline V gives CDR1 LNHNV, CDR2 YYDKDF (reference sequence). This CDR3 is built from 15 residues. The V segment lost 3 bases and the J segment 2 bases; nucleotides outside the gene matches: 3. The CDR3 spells CATSRGTSGTYEQYF. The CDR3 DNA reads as TGTGCCACCAGCAGGGGGACTAGCGGTACCTACGAGCAGTACTTC.

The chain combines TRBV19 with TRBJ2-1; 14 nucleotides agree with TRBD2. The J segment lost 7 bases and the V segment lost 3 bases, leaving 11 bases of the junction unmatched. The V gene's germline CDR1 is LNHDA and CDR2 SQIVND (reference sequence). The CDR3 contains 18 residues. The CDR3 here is CASSMYLGTSGSVNEQFF. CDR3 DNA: TGTGCCAGTAGTATGTATTTGGGGACTAGCGGGAGTGTTAATGAGCAGTTCTTC.

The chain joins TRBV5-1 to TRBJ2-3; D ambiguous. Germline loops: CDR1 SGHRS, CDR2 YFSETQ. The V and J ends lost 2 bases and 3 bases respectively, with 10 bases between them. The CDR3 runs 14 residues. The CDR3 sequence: CASSLIVGTDTQYF. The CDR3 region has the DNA TGCGCCAGCAGCTTAATTGTGGGGACAGATACGCAGTATTTT.

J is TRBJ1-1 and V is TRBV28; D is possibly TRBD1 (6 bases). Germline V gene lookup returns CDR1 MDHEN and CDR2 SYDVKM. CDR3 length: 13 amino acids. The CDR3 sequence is CATEGTPNTEAFF. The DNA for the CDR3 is TGTGCTACGGAGGGGACACCGAACACTGAAGCTTTCTTT. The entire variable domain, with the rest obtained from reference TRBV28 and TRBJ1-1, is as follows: DVKVTQSSRYLVKRTGEKVFLECVQDMDHENMFWYRQDPGLGLRLIYFSYDVKMKEKGDIPEGYSVSREKKERFSLILESASTNQTSMYLCATEGTPNTEAFFGQGTRLTVV.

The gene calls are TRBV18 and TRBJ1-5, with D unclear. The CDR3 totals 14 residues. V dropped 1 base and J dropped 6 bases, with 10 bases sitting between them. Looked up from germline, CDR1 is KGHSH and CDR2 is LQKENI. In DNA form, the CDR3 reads TGTGCCAGCTCACCACTGGGGTTCATTCAGCCCCAGCATTTT. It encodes CASSPLGFIQPQHF.

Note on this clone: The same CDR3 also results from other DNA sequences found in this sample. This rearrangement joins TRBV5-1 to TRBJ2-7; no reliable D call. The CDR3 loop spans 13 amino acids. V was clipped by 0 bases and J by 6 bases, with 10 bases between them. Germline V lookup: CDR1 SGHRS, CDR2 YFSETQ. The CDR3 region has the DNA TGCGCCAGCAGCTTGGGCTCAACGGGCGAGCAGTACTTC. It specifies CASSLGSTGEQYF.

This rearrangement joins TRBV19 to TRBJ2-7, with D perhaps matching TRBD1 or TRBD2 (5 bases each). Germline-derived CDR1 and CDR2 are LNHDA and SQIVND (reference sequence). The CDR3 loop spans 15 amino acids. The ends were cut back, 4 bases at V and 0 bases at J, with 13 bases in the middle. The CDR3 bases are TGTGCCAGTAGTAGTGGGACCGTTAGCTCCTACGAGCAGTACTTC. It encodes CASSSGTVSSYEQYF.

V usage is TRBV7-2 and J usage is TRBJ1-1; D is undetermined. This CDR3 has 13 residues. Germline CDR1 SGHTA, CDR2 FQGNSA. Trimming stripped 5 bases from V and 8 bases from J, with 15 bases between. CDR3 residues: CASSRKGTAEAFF. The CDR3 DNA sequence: TGTGCCAGCAGCCGAAAGGGCACAGCAGAAGCTTTCTTT. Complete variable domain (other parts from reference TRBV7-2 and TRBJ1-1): GAGVSQSPSNKVTEKGKDVELRCDPISGHTALYWYRQSLGQGLEFLIYFQGNSAPDKSGLPSDRFSAERTGGSVSTLTIQRTQQEDSAVYLCASSRKGTAEAFFGQGTRLTVV.

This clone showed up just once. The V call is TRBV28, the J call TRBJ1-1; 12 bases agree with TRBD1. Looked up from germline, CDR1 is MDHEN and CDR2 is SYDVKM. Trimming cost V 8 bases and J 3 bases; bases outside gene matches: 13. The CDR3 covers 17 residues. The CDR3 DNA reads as TGTGCCAGCGTTCTCTTTCCGGGACAGGGGGCTGACACTGAAGCTTTCTTT. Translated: CASVLFPGQGADTEAFF.

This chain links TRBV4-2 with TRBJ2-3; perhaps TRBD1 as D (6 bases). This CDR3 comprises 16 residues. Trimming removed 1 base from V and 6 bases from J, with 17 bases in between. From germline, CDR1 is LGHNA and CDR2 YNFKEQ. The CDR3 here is CASSQAAAPGVDTQYF. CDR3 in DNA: TGTGCCAGCAGCCAAGCGGCAGCCCCAGGGGTGGATACGCAGTATTTT.

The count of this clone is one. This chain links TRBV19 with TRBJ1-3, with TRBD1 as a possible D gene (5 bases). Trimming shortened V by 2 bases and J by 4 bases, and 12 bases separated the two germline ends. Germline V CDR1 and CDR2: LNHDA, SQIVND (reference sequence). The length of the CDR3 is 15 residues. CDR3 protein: CASSILGVKGNTIYF. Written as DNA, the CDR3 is TGTGCCAGTAGTATACTGGGGGTGAAGGGAAACACCATATATTTT.

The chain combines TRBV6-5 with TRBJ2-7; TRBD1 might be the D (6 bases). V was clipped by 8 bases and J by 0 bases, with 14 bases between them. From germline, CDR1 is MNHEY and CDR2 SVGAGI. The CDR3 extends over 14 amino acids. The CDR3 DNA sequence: TGTGCCAGCGGGGGACAACTCAACTCCTACGAGCAGTACTTC. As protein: CASGGQLNSYEQYF.

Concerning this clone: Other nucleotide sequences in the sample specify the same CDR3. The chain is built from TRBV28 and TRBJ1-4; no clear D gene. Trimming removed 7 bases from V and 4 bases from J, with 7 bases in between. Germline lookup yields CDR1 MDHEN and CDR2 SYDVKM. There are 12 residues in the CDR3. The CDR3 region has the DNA TGTGCCAGCATTGGCGGTAATGAAAAACTGTTTTTT. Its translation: CASIGGNEKLFF. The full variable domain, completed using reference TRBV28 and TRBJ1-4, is DVKVTQSSRYLVKRTGEKVFLECVQDMDHENMFWYRQDPGLGLRLIYFSYDVKMKEKGDIPEGYSVSREKKERFSLILESASTNQTSMYLCASIGGNEKLFFGSGTQLSVL.

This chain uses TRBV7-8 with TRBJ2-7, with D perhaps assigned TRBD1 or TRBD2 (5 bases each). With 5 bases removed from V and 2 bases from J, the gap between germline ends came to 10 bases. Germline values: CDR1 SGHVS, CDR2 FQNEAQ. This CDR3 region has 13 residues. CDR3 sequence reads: CASSIGTAYEQYF. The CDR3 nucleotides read TGTGCCAGCAGCATAGGGACGGCCTACGAGCAGTACTTC.

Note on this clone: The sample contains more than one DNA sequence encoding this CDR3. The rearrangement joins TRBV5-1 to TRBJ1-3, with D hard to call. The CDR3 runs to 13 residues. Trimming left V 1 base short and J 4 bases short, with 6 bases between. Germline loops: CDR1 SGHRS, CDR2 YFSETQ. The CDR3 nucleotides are TGCGCCAGCAGCTTGAGCGGGGGAAACACCATATATTTT. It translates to CASSLSGGNTIYF.

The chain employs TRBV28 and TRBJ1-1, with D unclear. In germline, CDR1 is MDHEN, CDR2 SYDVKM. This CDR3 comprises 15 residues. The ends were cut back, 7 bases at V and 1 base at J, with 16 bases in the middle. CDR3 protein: CASTKPGPGNTEAFF. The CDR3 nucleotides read TGTGCCAGCACCAAACCGGGCCCTGGGAACACTGAAGCTTTCTTT.

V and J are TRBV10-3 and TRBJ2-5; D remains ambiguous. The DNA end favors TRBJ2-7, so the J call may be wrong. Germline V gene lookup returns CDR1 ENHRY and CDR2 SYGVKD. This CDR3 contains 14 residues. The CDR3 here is CAIRNRPESHEQYF. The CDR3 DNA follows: TGTGCCATCAGAAACCGACCCGAGTCCCACGAGCAGTACTTC.

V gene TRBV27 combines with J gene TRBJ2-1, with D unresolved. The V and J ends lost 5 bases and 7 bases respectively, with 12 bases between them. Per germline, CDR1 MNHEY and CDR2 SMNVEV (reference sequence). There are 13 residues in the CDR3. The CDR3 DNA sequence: TGTGCCAGCAGTCCTGGGCCGAGGAATGAGCAGTTCTTC. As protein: CASSPGPRNEQFF.

CDR3 in DNA: TGTGCCAGCAGCTTACGCGACAACTATGGCTACACCTTC. Its protein product is CASSLRDNYGYTF. The V and J genes are TRBV7-2 and TRBJ1-2, with D hard to call. CDR1 SGHTA and CDR2 FQGNSA come from the germline V gene. The CDR3 is made up of 13 amino acids. The V and J ends lost 2 bases and 2 bases respectively, with 6 bases between them.

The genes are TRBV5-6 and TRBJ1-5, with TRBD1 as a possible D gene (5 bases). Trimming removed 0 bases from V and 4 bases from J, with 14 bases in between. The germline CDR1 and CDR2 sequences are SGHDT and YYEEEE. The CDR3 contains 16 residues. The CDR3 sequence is CASSLGGGPTNQPQHF. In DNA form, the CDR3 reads TGTGCCAGCAGCTTGGGTGGGGGACCCACGAATCAGCCCCAGCATTTT.